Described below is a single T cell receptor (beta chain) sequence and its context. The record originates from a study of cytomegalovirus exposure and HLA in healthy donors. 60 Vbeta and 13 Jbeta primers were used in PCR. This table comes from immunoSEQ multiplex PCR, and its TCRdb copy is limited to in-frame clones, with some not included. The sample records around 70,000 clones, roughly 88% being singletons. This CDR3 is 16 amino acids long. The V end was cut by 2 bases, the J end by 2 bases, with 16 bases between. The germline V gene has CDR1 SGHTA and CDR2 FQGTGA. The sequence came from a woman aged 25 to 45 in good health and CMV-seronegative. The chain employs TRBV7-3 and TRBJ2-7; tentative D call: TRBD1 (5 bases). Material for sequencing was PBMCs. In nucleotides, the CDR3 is TGTGCCAGCAGCTTAGGGCAGGGTCCTAGGGCCTACGAGCAGTACTTC. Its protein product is CASSLGQGPRAYEQYF. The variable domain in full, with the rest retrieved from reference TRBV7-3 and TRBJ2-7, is GAGVSQTPSNKVTEKGKYVELRCDPISGHTALYWYRQSLGQGPEFLIYFQGTGAADDSGLPNDRFFAVRPEGSVSTLKIQRTERGDSAVYLCASSLGQGPRAYEQYFGPGTRLTVT.